The sample holds many counts of the clone carrying this T cell receptor beta chain. What it binds is not known. Germline CDR1 and CDR2: SNHLY and FYNNEI. The CDR3 is 14 residues long. With V trimmed by 5 bases and J by 6 bases, 7 bases remained unmatched. Each single cDNA molecule received a unique molecular identifier. TCRdb re-analysed the 5' RACE reads in MiXCR, keeping a single row per CDR3 protein. This table has fewer than 80,000 distinct CDR3 sequences, 13% appearing once. The sample is drawn from a study of early T cells in non-severe SARS-CoV-2 infection. In the study overall: Chains were unpaired, as sequencing was done on bulk RNA from unsorted whole blood.

Notes on the study in general: Comparison of clonotypes with VDJdb favored anti-spike CD8 responses while missing private and CD4 specificities.

The chain joins TRBV2 to TRBJ2-3; 8 bases agree with TRBD2. The sequencing sample was made of whole blood. This receptor was obtained from an adult who was a healthcare worker with PCR-confirmed SARS-CoV-2 infection or an uninfected control (not recorded which). The CDR3 sequence: CASSQLAARDTQYF. The CDR3 coding sequence is TGTGCCAGCAGTCAACTAGCGGCTCGGGATACGCAGTATTTT.